Presented here are 8 T cell receptor beta chains from one specimen sequenced in a study of blood T cells in healthy people across ages. The use of a sample-barcoded 5' primer and a J-beta primer mix characterized a second PCR of roughly 6 to 11 cycles. TCRdb re-derived calls from the 5' RACE reads in MiXCR, one entry per CDR3 protein. Among about 1 million distinct CDR3 sequences listed, 40% to 50% were seen once. Sequencing was carried out using blood. The origin of the receptors is a woman between 55 and 75 years old in good health.

The rearrangement uses TRBV4-2 and TRBJ1-5, with 8 bases fitting TRBD1. V trimming: 8 bases; J trimming: 7 bases; junction bases outside the gene matches: 16. CDR1 is LGHNA, CDR2 YNFKEQ, per germline. The CDR3 consists of 16 residues. In DNA form, the CDR3 reads TGTGCCAGCCTAGCTAAAAGACAGGGGCGTGGGCAGCCCCAGCATTTT. Protein product: CASLAKRQGRGQPQHF.

This chain connects TRBV7-6 to TRBJ2-2; 9 nucleotides align to TRBD1. The CDR3 spans 16 residues. V shed 4 bases, J shed 4 bases, and the junction held 7 bases outside the gene matches. Looked up from germline, CDR1 is SGHVS and CDR2 is FNYEAQ. The DNA for the CDR3 is TGTGCCAGCAGCTCGGCCCCGGGACAGGGCACCGGGGAGCTGTTTTTT. It translates to CASSSAPGQGTGELFF.

V gene TRBV20-1 combines with J gene TRBJ2-1; 8 nucleotides match TRBD2. The CDR3 loop spans 17 amino acids. V dropped 5 bases and J dropped 0; count of bases not matched to a gene: 12. From germline, CDR1 is DFQATT and CDR2 SNEGSKA (reference sequence). CDR3: CSAQLAGITSSYNEQFF. CDR3 sequence (DNA): TGCAGTGCTCAATTAGCGGGAATTACGAGCTCCTACAATGAGCAGTTCTTC.

This clonotype was found once. The chain carries TRBV20-1 and TRBJ2-7; 12 bases fit TRBD2. The tail of the sequence fits TRBJ2-5 better, so the J call may be wrong. Germline V CDR1 and CDR2: DFQATT, SNEGSKA (reference sequence). The CDR3 covers 14 residues. The CDR3 sequence is CSGLAGGPRETQYF. The CDR3 DNA is TGCAGTGGTCTAGCGGGAGGGCCTCGTGAGACCCAGTACTTC.

This clonotype was observed a handful of times. The J gene is TRBJ2-7, the V gene TRBV27; 8 positions match TRBD1. The CDR3 loop spans 14 amino acids. Germline trimming cut 8 bases from V and 1 base from J; bases unmatched to any gene: 7. Germline V CDR1 and CDR2: MNHEY, SMNVEV (reference sequence). CDR3 protein: CASARDRYSYEQYF. DNA of the CDR3: TGTGCCAGCGCCAGGGACAGGTATTCCTACGAGCAGTACTTC.

This clonotype was counted a single time. This sequence joins TRBV2 and TRBJ2-1; 8 bases map to TRBD1. The CDR3 extends over 15 amino acids. Germline CDR1 reads SNHLY; CDR2 reads FYNNEI. V lost 5 bases, J lost 2 bases, and 5 bases stayed unmatched. The CDR3 sequence is CASSTGGQTYNEQFF. DNA for the CDR3: TGTGCCAGCAGTACAGGGGGTCAAACCTACAATGAGCAGTTCTTC. Full variable domain (remainder filled in from reference TRBV2 and TRBJ2-1): EPEVTQTPSHQVTQMGQEVILRCVPISNHLYFYWYRQILGQKVEFLVSFYNNEISEKSEIFDDQFSVERPDGSNFTLKIRSTKLEDSAMYFCASSTGGQTYNEQFFGPGTRLTVL.

The chain uses TRBV6-2 or TRBV6-3 and TRBJ1-1, with a possible D match to TRBD1 (6 bases). Germline lookup yields CDR1 MNHEY and CDR2 SVGEGT. CDR3 length: 13 residues. Trimming took off 7 bases at V and 1 base at J, with 10 bases between the two ends. CDR3 DNA: TGTGCCAGCACCCAGACAGGGAACACTGAAGCTTTCTTT. It specifies CASTQTGNTEAFF.

The V call is TRBV11-2, the J call TRBJ2-3, with 7 bases lining up with TRBD2. Unmatched junction bases numbered 4, after V lost 2 bases and J lost 2 bases. CDR3 length: 15 residues. Germline V gene sequence: CDR1 SGHAT, CDR2 FQNNGV. The CDR3 is CASSLSTSLTDTQYF. The CDR3 nucleotides are TGTGCCAGCAGCTTATCGACTAGCCTCACAGATACGCAGTATTTT.